These T cell receptor beta chains were read from a single sample in a study of early T cells in non-severe SARS-CoV-2 infection. TCRdb reprocessed the 5' RACE reads with MiXCR, giving one entry per CDR3 protein. The sample consists of approximately 120,000 distinct CDR3 sequences, 15% of them appearing once. The sample consisted of whole blood. The receptors here all came from an adult who was a healthcare worker with PCR-confirmed SARS-CoV-2 infection or an uninfected control (not recorded which). Both conserved end residues are part of each CDR3. The order of the fields is V gene, J gene, CDR3 protein.

>TRBV10-1|TRBJ1-1
CASSDVGTGNTEAFF
>TRBV6-5|TRBJ2-2
CASSQDRGSTGELFF
>TRBV4-1|TRBJ2-2
CASSRVSWSTGELFF
>TRBV5-4|TRBJ2-2
CASSPTSGEYRTGELFF
>TRBV12-3/TRBV12-4|TRBJ1-4
CASSLSVATNEKLFF
>TRBV6-1|TRBJ1-1
CASSGRFLEAFF
>TRBV29-1|TRBJ2-3
CSVGRGPAEDTQYF
>TRBV18|TRBJ2-6
CASSPGPWFEGFSGANVLTF
>TRBV11-2|TRBJ2-3
CASSLDPGPDTQYF
>TRBV27|TRBJ1-1
CASREKGQQWATEAFF
>TRBV5-4|TRBJ2-2
CASGLAGGPGELFF
>TRBV20-1|TRBJ2-1
CSARPYLSGGALKEQFF
>TRBV20-1|TRBJ1-1
CSARIGRGNTEAFF
>TRBV29-1|TRBJ2-3
CSVALTDTQYF
>TRBV14|TRBJ2-1
CASSQSSGGAYNEQFF
>TRBV12-5|TRBJ1-2
CASGLQDGPHYYGYTF
>TRBV6-4|TRBJ2-1
CATSLYNEQFF
>TRBV27|TRBJ1-6
CASSLNKGPNSPLHF
>TRBV7-3|TRBJ2-5
CASSLTSLETQYF
>TRBV25-1|TRBJ1-2
CASSEPRGRLNGYTF
>TRBV28|TRBJ2-1
CASSLSSYNEQFF
>TRBV20-1|TRBJ1-4
CSARDSQAMNEKLFF
>TRBV4-1|TRBJ1-5
CASSLTANNQPQHF
>TRBV2|TRBJ2-3
CASRPTSGGDTQYF
>TRBV12-3/TRBV12-4|TRBJ1-1
CASSDYRGRDTEAFF
>TRBV5-6|TRBJ2-7
CASSFAGYEQYF
>TRBV6-6|TRBJ1-3
CASSSVDTYSGNTIYF
>TRBV7-9|TRBJ2-2
CASRGSTGELFF
>TRBV29-1|TRBJ2-2
CSVQRQGAGELFF
>TRBV7-9|TRBJ1-2
CASSQDRGRGYTF
>TRBV18|TRBJ2-7
CASSQGQGSLDEQYF
>TRBV2|TRBJ1-2
CASSVSGPYGYTF
>TRBV6-5|TRBJ1-2
CASSYTPGQFYGYTF
>TRBV7-2|TRBJ2-2
CASSLLQSTGELFF
>TRBV3-1|TRBJ2-7
CASSQVGGDEQYF
>TRBV14|TRBJ2-5
CASSPGLNQETQYF
>TRBV5-4|TRBJ1-1
CASSRESGRIEAFF
>TRBV18|TRBJ1-2
CASSPEEGPRGYTF
>TRBV7-9|TRBJ1-2
CASSFEGGNYGYTF
>TRBV18|TRBJ2-1
CASSPGHNNEQFF
>TRBV2|TRBJ2-6
CASSEEVAGANVLTF
>TRBV5-6|TRBJ1-3
CASSLTDTRSGNTIYF
>TRBV18|TRBJ2-3
CASSGSRSDTQYF
>TRBV7-9|TRBJ2-1
CASSLRGTLYNEQFF
>TRBV7-2|TRBJ2-3
CASSLSRSTDTQYF
>TRBV19|TRBJ2-7
CASSTSTGGGGEQYF
>TRBV7-6|TRBJ2-2
CASSLAQVNTGELFF
>TRBV6-6|TRBJ2-7
CASSNRQGSYEQYF
>TRBV30|TRBJ2-7
CAWGASGGSYEQYF
>TRBV2|TRBJ2-3
CASRGQSTDTQYF
>TRBV29-1|TRBJ2-2
CSVGAGSGELFF
>TRBV7-8|TRBJ2-2
CASSSSKTSGNTGELFF
>TRBV11-1|TRBJ2-7
CASSTTYEQYF
>TRBV12-3/TRBV12-4|TRBJ1-1
CASSFSGMNTEAFF
>TRBV10-3|TRBJ2-7
CATIQGSSYEQYF
>TRBV3-1|TRBJ1-1
CASSQTGYTEAFF
>TRBV29-1|TRBJ1-1
CSGGEQGKNTEAFF